This T cell receptor (beta chain) was identified during a study of identical twins. MiXCR, run by TCRdb on the 5' RACE reads, gives a single entry per CDR3 protein. The repertoire holds 600,000 to 850,000 distinct CDR3 sequences, with roughly 18% as singletons. Study-level findings and limits: Abundant cord blood beta clonotypes carried fewer insertions; memory repertoires showed none. Compared with models, monozygotic twins showed more out-of-frame TCR alpha sharing.

From germline, CDR1 is MNHEY and CDR2 SVGAGI. Trimming took off 0 bases at V and 6 bases at J, with 9 bases between the two ends. CDR3 length: 13 amino acids. In the case of this clonotype: What it binds is not known.

The sample also formed part of further work on T cells expressing NK-cell markers.

This rearrangement joins TRBV6-5 to TRBJ2-7; D perhaps matches TRBD1 (5 bases). This sequence was found in a woman aged 18-30 years in good health. The sequencing input was PBMCs. In DNA form, the CDR3 reads TGTGCCAGCAGTTACTCAGGGGTCGCCGAGCAGTACTTC. Translated, it gives CASSYSGVAEQYF.